Detailed here is one TCR beta chain. The antigen it recognizes is unknown. Per-base quality was not reported, and no clone a single base away is much larger than it. The data are from a study of T-cell memory formation after mild COVID-19 (dated by TCRdb to the early 2020s). Regarding the research as a whole: Most TCR sequence clusters were specific to one of the two donors. Longitudinal TCRalpha and TCRbeta repertoire sequencing tracked T-cell clones expanding and contracting after mild COVID-19 in a couple of donors. The cohort was made up of two young adult volunteers, one female and one male, who were previously healthy.

Sequencing instrument: Illumina NovaSeq 6000. TCRalpha and TCRbeta cDNA libraries were constructed by 5'RACE with constant-segment primers, with sample barcodes and unique molecular identifiers being introduced. RNA was extracted from every sample with Trizol reagent. Libraries were amplified in two PCR steps, with a second sample barcode and Illumina TruSeq adapters added in the second step. Sequencing of the libraries was done on an Illumina NovaSeq, producing 2 x 150 bp paired-end reads. In the paper's pipeline: With migec v1.2.7, reads were demultiplexed and then collapsed into UMI-guided consensus sequences. Using mixcr v2.1.11, UMI consensuses were aligned to TRA and TRB V and J templates and then assembled into clonotypes. A clonotype was counted as expanded or contracted only if both edgeR and NoisET called the change significant, with noise models trained on biological replicates. edgeR calls used a false discovery rate-adjusted p below 0.01 and a log2 fold-change threshold of 1. As an exploratory analysis of dynamics, max-normalized trajectories of the 1000 most abundant clonotypes were examined with PCA combined with hierarchical clustering. Each responding clone was given a CD4 or CD8 phenotype based on the CD4+ and CD8+ repertoires, which had been sequenced separately. The public sequencing data were trimmed at Q25 with fastp and processed into clonotypes with MiXCR by TCRdb, which kept only in-frame beta chains. CDR3 protein duplicates are merged, each entry listing the most common genes and DNA. These V and J calls originate from TCRdb's pipeline instead of the authors' own analysis. Across this sample there are some 410,000 distinct CDR3 sequences, with under 25% seen only once. The top ten clonotypes cover around 13% of the sample.

Ficoll-Paque density gradient centrifugation was the method used to isolate PBMCs. Broad study findings and their caveats: Clones contracting from day 15 to 85 had balanced CD4/CD8 phenotypes, while a second wave expanding from day 15 to 37 was biased towards CD4+. SARS-CoV-2 specificity of the second-wave clones peaking on day 37 was not confirmed. The detection of some responding clones in pre-infection memory suggests that pre-existing cross-reactive memory T cells joined the SARS-CoV-2 response. The study included only a couple of mild cases, and larger cohorts that include severe cases with pre-infection samples were judged to be necessary. Contracting CD4+ clones appeared mostly in the CM and EM memory subsets, whereas CD8+ clones were enriched in EMRA.

This TCR came from an adult woman who had mild COVID-19 (a few samples of this study predate the infection). The sample titles of this study are shuffled in the database, so cell type and time point are left out; the donor was told from shared clones. Sequencing was carried out using PBMCs or a T cell subset sorted from them (not recorded which).

The CDR3: CASSEPQREVGRETQYF. The bases are TGTGCCAGCAGTGAACCCCAGCGGGAGGTCGGTAGGGAGACCCAGTACTTC. Recombination connected TRBV25-1 to TRBJ2-5; the junction holds 9 bases that match TRBD2. Measured from the cysteine to the phenylalanine, the CDR3 is 17 residues long. Of all the DNA, just the CDR3 is kept, 51 bases in frame from base 1. According to the germline V gene, CDR1 reads MGHDK and CDR2 reads SYGVNS. V loses 2 bases at its end and J loses 5 bases; junction bases beyond the gene matches: 12. With all but the CDR3 taken from the reference TRBV25-1 and TRBJ2-5 genes, the full variable domain is: EADIYQTPRYLVIGTGKKITLECSQTMGHDKMYWYQQDPGMELHLIHYSYGVNSTEKGDLSSESTVSRIRTEHFPLTLESARPSHTSQYLCASSEPQREVGRETQYFGPGTRLLVL.